Shown below are 25 T cell receptor beta chains from a single sample sequenced in a study. MiXCR, run by TCRdb on the RT-PCR reads, gives a single entry per CDR3 protein. Of about 680,000 distinct CDR3 sequences in the sample, 11% to 15% were seen once. The sequenced sample consisted of memory CD4+ T cells from blood. These receptors all come from a female donor in good health, serving as a healthy control.

The rearrangement joins TRBV7-9 to TRBJ2-5; TRBD1 might be the D (6 bases). The CDR3 is 16 residues long. The germline V gene encodes CDR1 SEHNR and CDR2 FQNEAQ (reference sequence). Trimming removed 3 bases from V and 4 bases from J, with 18 bases in between. CDR3 region: CASSFYTGTLRETQYF. The DNA of the CDR3 is TGTGCCAGCAGCTTCTATACAGGGACACTACGAGAGACCCAGTACTTC.

This clonotype has a count of ten or more. The V gene is TRBV6-5, the J gene TRBJ2-3, with D perhaps matching TRBD1 (6 bases). The ends were cut back, 2 bases at V and 9 bases at J, with 9 bases in the middle. The CDR3 is 12 amino acids. Germline CDR1 and CDR2: MNHEY and SVGAGI. CDR3 loop: CASSYGTGTQYF. DNA of the CDR3: TGTGCCAGCAGTTACGGAACAGGGACGCAGTATTTT.

This clonotype was counted at least ten times. V is TRBV7-9 and J is TRBJ1-2, with no clear D. Trimming removed 1 base from V and 5 bases from J, with 11 bases in between. CDR1 is SEHNR, CDR2 FQNEAQ, per germline (reference sequence). This CDR3 comprises 14 residues. The CDR3 here is CASSLGQVAYGYTF. The CDR3 nucleotides read TGTGCCAGCAGCTTAGGGCAGGTTGCTTATGGCTACACCTTC.

This clonotype appeared a few times. The V call is TRBV7-2, the J call TRBJ1-4; the D is unclear. There are 13 residues in the CDR3. V lost 5 bases, J lost 8 bases, and 12 bases lay in between. Germline values: CDR1 SGHTA, CDR2 FQGNSA. The CDR3 DNA reads TGTGCCAGCAGCCCGACGTCCCGGGAAAAACTGTTTTTT. Its protein product is CASSPTSREKLFF.

This clonotype appeared a few times. The CDR3 loop reads CASSLAKREVREQYF. Written as DNA, the CDR3 is TGTGCCAGCAGCTTGGCCAAGCGGGAGGTCCGCGAGCAGTACTTC. V is TRBV5-4 and J is TRBJ2-7; TRBD2 matches 9 bases. Germline V lookup: CDR1 SGHNT, CDR2 YYREEE (reference sequence). The CDR3 is 15 residues long. Trimming cost V 0 bases and J 6 bases; bases outside gene matches: 7.

This clonotype was found a few times. The J gene is TRBJ2-3, the V gene TRBV5-1, with 7 bases lining up with TRBD1. Per germline, CDR1 SGHRS and CDR2 YFSETQ. CDR3 length equals 16 residues. V was clipped by 7 bases and J by 3 bases; unmatched bases: 14. The CDR3 spells CASFPQTGSRTDTQYF. The CDR3 DNA reads as TGCGCCAGCTTCCCGCAGACAGGGTCGAGGACAGATACGCAGTATTTT.

This clonotype was observed a few times. The rearrangement links TRBV5-4 to TRBJ1-1, with D hard to call. Trimming stripped 1 base from V and 1 base from J, with 8 bases between. The CDR3 totals 14 residues. CDR1 is SGHNT, CDR2 YYREEE, per germline (reference sequence). The CDR3 loop is CASSLLIGNTEAFF. The CDR3, as DNA: TGTGCCAGCAGCTTGCTTATTGGGAACACTGAAGCTTTCTTT. Looking up the rest from reference TRBV5-4 and TRBJ1-1 gives the full variable domain: ETGVTQSPTHLIKTRGQQVTLRCSSQSGHNTVSWYQQALGQGPQFIFQYYREEENGRGNFPPRFSGLQFPNYSSELNVNALELDDSALYLCASSLLIGNTEAFFGQGTRLTVV.

The chain carries TRBV15 and TRBJ1-5; tentatively, D is TRBD1 (5 bases). V dropped 5 bases and J dropped 0 bases, with 8 bases sitting between them. Germline-derived CDR1 and CDR2 are LNHNV and YYDKDF (reference sequence). The CDR3 is 14 residues long. The DNA of the CDR3 is TGTGCCACCAGCGGGGGTTATAGCAATCAGCCCCAGCATTTT. Its protein is CATSGGYSNQPQHF.

Turning to this clonotype: A read error may account for a junction end that differs from germline. The chain combines TRBV5-1 with TRBJ1-2; D gene ambiguous. Germline V lookup: CDR1 SGHRS, CDR2 YFSETQ. The CDR3 is made up of 15 amino acids. This CDR3 is CASRLDSGAAYGYTF. The CDR3, as DNA: TGCGCCAGCAGATTGGATTCTGGAGCCGCCTATGGCTACACCTTC.

V gene TRBV7-2 combines with J gene TRBJ2-1; TRBD2 agrees at 7 bases. The V segment lost 1 base and the J segment 3 bases; nucleotides outside the gene matches: 3. CDR3 length equals 15 residues. From germline, CDR1 is SGHTA and CDR2 FQGNSA. The DNA for the CDR3 is TGTGCCAGCAGCTTAGAAGCGGGAAACTACAATGAGCAGTTCTTC. It yields the protein CASSLEAGNYNEQFF.

The chain is built from TRBV10-3 and TRBJ1-1; D perhaps matches TRBD1 (5 bases). CDR1 and CDR2 (germline): ENHRY, SYGVKD. Trimming stripped 6 bases from V and 1 base from J, with 9 bases between. The CDR3 sequence is 13 residues long. The CDR3 loop is CAIRQVENTEAFF. DNA for the CDR3: TGTGCCATCAGACAGGTAGAGAACACTGAAGCTTTCTTT.

The chain joins TRBV3-1 to TRBJ1-6; tentatively, D is TRBD1 (6 bases). CDR1 and CDR2 (germline): LGHDT, YNNKEL (reference sequence). The CDR3 spans 16 residues. V was clipped by 0 bases and J by 7 bases, with 13 bases between them. The CDR3 region is CASSQDGGQKNSPLHF. The CDR3 bases are TGTGCCAGCAGCCAAGATGGAGGACAGAAAAATTCACCCCTCCACTTT.

This clonotype was counted only a few times. The chain employs TRBV12-3 or TRBV12-4 and TRBJ2-7, with TRBD1 matching over 8 bases. The CDR3 is 13 residues long. Germline trimming cut 5 bases from V and 3 bases from J; bases unmatched to any gene: 3. CDR3 DNA sequence: TGTGCCAGCAGTAAGGGACAGGTCTACGAGCAGTACTTC. Encoded protein: CASSKGQVYEQYF.

This chain joins TRBV11-2 and TRBJ2-1, with D possibly TRBD2 on 6 matching bases. This CDR3 contains 16 residues. Trimming left V 1 base short and J 3 bases short, with 13 bases between. CDR1 is SGHAT, CDR2 FQNNGV, per germline. CDR3 sequence reads: CASSLAGGTDYNEQFF. The CDR3 nucleotides read TGTGCCAGCAGCTTAGCGGGCGGGACCGACTACAATGAGCAGTTCTTC.

The genes are TRBV4-3 and TRBJ1-3; D might be TRBD1 (6 bases). CDR3 size: 16 residues. V was clipped by 4 bases and J by 0 bases, with 13 bases between them. In germline, CDR1 is LGHNA, CDR2 YSLEER. The CDR3: CASSPGQMSSGNTIYF. CDR3 nucleotide sequence: TGCGCCAGCAGCCCTGGACAGATGAGCTCTGGAAACACCATATATTTT.

The chain joins TRBV6-2 or TRBV6-3 to TRBJ2-1; possibly TRBD1 for D (6 bases). The CDR3 has 12 residues. Trimming took off 7 bases at V and 15 bases at J, with 19 bases between the two ends. Germline assignment: CDR1 MNHEY and CDR2 SVGEGT. For the CDR3, the DNA is TGTGCCAGCACCTCTCAGGGGACAATAGGGTTCTTC. It encodes CASTSQGTIGFF.

This clonotype was observed a few times. The rearrangement uses TRBV20-1 and TRBJ1-2; no firm D call. The germline V gene has CDR1 DFQATT and CDR2 SNEGSKA (reference sequence). The CDR3 loop spans 14 amino acids. Trimming removed 1 base from V and 4 bases from J, with 13 bases in between. The CDR3 is CSARVNRLFYGYTF. In nucleotides, the CDR3 is TGCAGTGCTAGAGTAAACCGGCTATTCTATGGCTACACCTTC.

The rearrangement links TRBV7-2 to TRBJ1-2; D uncertain. The germline V and J ends were trimmed by 3 bases and 6 bases, with 17 bases remaining between them. Germline V CDR1 and CDR2: SGHTA, FQGNSA. CDR3 length: 15 residues. CDR3 sequence: CASSFSTDAWNGYTF. In nucleotides, the CDR3 is TGTGCCAGCAGCTTTTCTACCGACGCGTGGAATGGCTACACCTTC.

The genes are TRBV24-1 and TRBJ2-5; 13 bases align to TRBD2. V was pared by 7 bases and J by 5 bases, with 9 bases of the junction left unmatched. There are 16 residues in the CDR3. Germline assignment: CDR1 KGHDR and CDR2 SFDVKD. The CDR3 nucleotides are TGTGCCACCAGGTGGACTAGCGGGAGCTCTCGGGAGACCCAGTACTTC. Its translation: CATRWTSGSSRETQYF.

This clonotype was counted only a few times. The V gene is TRBV6-6, the J gene TRBJ1-1; D is possibly TRBD1 (5 bases). Deletions cut 4 bases from V and 2 bases from J, with 11 bases between. This CDR3 has 14 residues. Germline V gives CDR1 MNHNY, CDR2 SVGAGI (reference sequence). The DNA for the CDR3 is TGTGCCAGCAGTTTCGGCGGGGCCAACACTGAAGCTTTCTTT. Amino acids: CASSFGGANTEAFF.

The rearrangement joins TRBV5-1 to TRBJ2-3; weak D call: TRBD1 (6 bases). V dropped 4 bases and J dropped 2 bases, with 20 bases sitting between them. This CDR3 is built from 17 residues. Per the germline V gene, CDR1 is SGHRS and CDR2 is YFSETQ. CDR3 nucleotides: TGCGCCAGCAGCCTTAAACCTACAGGGTTGGACACAGATACGCAGTATTTT. Translation gives CASSLKPTGLDTDTQYF.

V usage is TRBV5-1 and J usage is TRBJ2-1; 9 bases align to TRBD2. The V and J ends lost 0 bases and 0 bases, in that order; junction bases with no gene match: 4. This CDR3 is 17 amino acids long. Germline CDR1 and CDR2: SGHRS and YFSETQ. DNA of the CDR3: TGCGCCAGCAGCTTGGCGCCTAGCGGGGCCTCCTACAATGAGCAGTTCTTC. Translating gives CASSLAPSGASYNEQFF.

The chain is built from TRBV3-1 and TRBJ2-2, with D perhaps matching TRBD2 (5 bases). Between the trimmed V and J ends, which lost 6 bases and 7 bases, there was a span of 21 bases. This CDR3 region has 16 residues. The germline V gene has CDR1 LGHDT and CDR2 YNNKEL (reference sequence). Written as DNA, the CDR3 is TGTGCCAGCAGACCCGAGGTGTTCGGACTCATCGGGGAGCTGTTTTTT. It yields the protein CASRPEVFGLIGELFF.

This clonotype was counted ten times or more. The chain links TRBV7-8 to TRBJ1-5; D is unresolved. Germline loops: CDR1 SGHVS, CDR2 FQNEAQ. Trimming took off 1 base at V and 6 bases at J, with 13 bases between the two ends. The CDR3 contains 15 residues. The CDR3, as DNA: TGTGCCAGCAGCTTAGAGTCCTCACGGGGTCAGCCCCAGCATTTT. The encoded protein is CASSLESSRGQPQHF.

This chain uses TRBV12-3 or TRBV12-4 with TRBJ1-1; possibly TRBD1 for D (6 bases). The CDR3 covers 13 residues. Trimming shortened V by 4 bases and J by 9 bases, and 15 bases separated the two germline ends. The CDR3 spells CASSSTGGGKAFF. DNA of the CDR3: TGTGCCAGCAGTTCAACAGGAGGGGGTAAAGCTTTCTTT.